Presented here are 17 T cell receptor beta chains from one specimen sequenced in a study of cytomegalovirus exposure and HLA in healthy donors. Use of 60 Vbeta and 13 Jbeta primers characterized the PCR. TCRdb's copy holds only in-frame clones and misses some; the assay was immunoSEQ multiplex PCR. Of approximately 150,000 clones detected, around 68% appear once; the ten largest clones hold roughly 10%. Sequencing used PBMCs. The receptors shown here come from a man between 25 and 39 years old in good health and CMV-seropositive.

Regarding this clone: A read error may produce the germline difference seen at one junction end. The chain links TRBV7-7 to TRBJ2-2; possibly TRBD1 for D (6 bases). The germline gives CDR1 SSHAT, CDR2 FNYEAQ (reference sequence). The CDR3 runs to 17 residues. DNA for the CDR3: TGTGCTAGCAGCTTAAGTCGTGCAGGGGCGAACACCGGGGAGCTGTTTTTT. Amino acid sequence: CASSLSRAGANTGELFF.

In this sample, this clone turned up a few times. J is TRBJ1-1 and V is TRBV9; possible D gene TRBD1, 5 bases. The CDR3 has 15 residues. V lost 0 bases to trimming and J lost 3 bases, with 12 bases between them. Germline CDR1 SGDLS, CDR2 YYNGEE. The CDR3 DNA reads TGTGCCAGCAGCGTAGCTGATGCAGGGTACACTGAAGCTTTCTTT. It is translated as CASSVADAGYTEAFF.

The chain links TRBV28 to TRBJ2-5, with D unresolved. Germline V gives CDR1 MDHEN, CDR2 SYDVKM. Trimming stripped 6 bases from V and 11 bases from J, with 13 bases between. This CDR3 region has 11 residues. CDR3 DNA: TGTGCCAGCAGGACTTTCGAAGAGCAGTACTTC. Protein: CASRTFEEQYF.

This clone appeared a few times. This chain joins TRBV18 and TRBJ2-1; the D gene is possibly TRBD2 (5 bases). Germline assignment: CDR1 KGHSH and CDR2 LQKENI. The CDR3 is made up of 17 amino acids. Trimming pared 3 bases from V and 3 bases from J, leaving 18 bases between. DNA for the CDR3: TGTGCCAGCTCACCCCTCGCAGTCGAGCGGTTCTACAATGAGCAGTTCTTC. It specifies CASSPLAVERFYNEQFF.

The rearrangement joins TRBV7-8 to TRBJ2-7; 10 bases map to TRBD2. From germline, CDR1 is SGHVS and CDR2 FQNEAQ. CDR3 length: 19 residues. V lost 0 bases to trimming and J lost 2 bases; unmatched junction nucleotides: 13. The CDR3 region is CASSLASRLAGEKAYEQYF. As DNA, the CDR3 is TGTGCCAGCAGCTTAGCTTCTAGGCTAGCGGGAGAAAAAGCCTACGAGCAGTACTTC.

A note on this clone: Germline is not matched at one junction end, which may reflect a read error. Other nucleotide sequences from this sample produce the same CDR3. The V gene is TRBV6-5, the J gene TRBJ2-7; 7 bases match TRBD2. This CDR3 is built from 15 residues. From germline, CDR1 is MNHEY and CDR2 SVGAGI. Written as DNA, the CDR3 is TGCGCCAGCAGGAGCGGCGGGAGCGACTCCTACGAGCAGTACTTC. Translated: CASRSGGSDSYEQYF.

The CDR3 reads CASSPGQGREQYF. The CDR3 nucleotides read TGTGCCAGCTCACCAGGACAGGGGCGCGAGCAGTACTTC. The V gene is TRBV18, the J gene TRBJ2-7; 9 positions agree with TRBD1. This CDR3 has 13 amino acids. Germline V gene lookup returns CDR1 KGHSH and CDR2 LQKENI. V trimming: 2 bases; J trimming: 6 bases; junction bases outside the gene matches: 2.

This clone was detected only a few times. The sample contains more than one DNA sequence encoding this CDR3. The chain uses TRBV5-4 and TRBJ2-7, with TRBD2 identical over 7 bases. Losses at the gene ends were 0 bases for V and 1 base for J; bases not matched to a gene: 13. CDR1 and CDR2 (germline): SGHNT, YYREEE (reference sequence). This CDR3 region has 18 residues. CDR3 residues: CASSLEPGGGLTSYEQYF. CDR3 in DNA: TGTGCCAGCAGCTTGGAACCAGGCGGGGGACTGACATCCTACGAGCAGTACTTC.

The chain links TRBV7-3 to TRBJ2-3; 9 nucleotides agree with TRBD2. V gave up 1 base and J gave up 4 bases; unmatched junction bases: 6. The germline V gene has CDR1 SGHTA and CDR2 FQGTGA. The CDR3 length is 16 residues. Here the CDR3 reads CASSLNSAGGADTQYF. DNA of the CDR3: TGTGCCAGCAGCTTAAACAGTGCGGGAGGGGCAGATACGCAGTATTTT.

This clone came up a few times. CDR3 bases: TGTGCCAGCAGCTTGACACAGAACACTGAAGCTTTCTTT. The encoded protein is CASSLTQNTEAFF. V usage is TRBV28 and J usage is TRBJ1-1; D is uncertain. CDR1 and CDR2 (germline): MDHEN, SYDVKM. This CDR3 is 13 amino acids long. Trimming took off 6 bases at V and 1 base at J, with 9 bases between the two ends.

In its sample, this clone was seen a few times. V and J are TRBV4-1 and TRBJ2-7; a weak D match, TRBD1 (6 bases). Germline lookup yields CDR1 MGHRA and CDR2 YSYEKL. This CDR3 has 15 amino acids. Trimming pared 0 bases from V and 2 bases from J, leaving 11 bases between. The CDR3 DNA reads as TGCGCCAGCAGCCAAGATACAGGGACGACCTACGAGCAGTACTTC. Translating gives CASSQDTGTTYEQYF.

This clone was observed a few times. This chain links TRBV6-5 with TRBJ2-3, with D possibly matching TRBD2 (6 bases). Trimming took off 0 bases at V and 2 bases at J, with 12 bases between the two ends. In germline, CDR1 is MNHEY, CDR2 SVGAGI. CDR3 length: 16 amino acids. In DNA form, the CDR3 reads TGTGCCAGCAGTTACTCAGGCGGGACCCACACAGATACGCAGTATTTT. It is translated as CASSYSGGTHTDTQYF.

The genes are TRBV10-3 and TRBJ1-1, with no clear D. This CDR3 region has 15 residues. V was cut by 0 bases and J by 0 bases, with 8 bases left in between. CDR1 ENHRY and CDR2 SYGVKD come from the germline V gene. The CDR3 spells CAISESEGMNTEAFF. The CDR3 region has the DNA TGTGCCATCAGTGAGTCGGAGGGAATGAACACTGAAGCTTTCTTT.

This clone was counted once. This chain connects TRBV29-1 to TRBJ2-3, with 9 bases that match TRBD2. V gave up 2 bases and J gave up 3 bases; unmatched junction bases: 6. This CDR3 comprises 15 residues. Germline V gene data show CDR1 as SQVTM and CDR2 as ANQGSEA. CDR3 sequence reads: CSVEQAGGWTDTQYF. In DNA form, the CDR3 reads TGCAGCGTTGAACAAGCGGGAGGTTGGACAGATACGCAGTATTTT.

In its sample, this clone was seen a few times. The genes are TRBV6-1 and TRBJ1-1; D ambiguous. V was cut by 4 bases and J by 3 bases, with 18 bases left in between. Germline values: CDR1 MNHNS, CDR2 SASEGT. The CDR3 runs to 16 residues. This CDR3 is CASSVIIEVMDTEAFF. The CDR3 nucleotides read TGTGCCAGCAGTGTTATTATCGAGGTCATGGACACTGAAGCTTTCTTT.

This clone came up once. The rearrangement joins TRBV19 to TRBJ2-1; no definite D call. Trimming removed 5 bases from V and 3 bases from J, with 14 bases in between. Germline V gene sequence: CDR1 LNHDA, CDR2 SQIVND (reference sequence). The length of the CDR3 is 15 residues. The CDR3 DNA follows: TGTGCCAGTAGTGCCGCTGTGGGCTACTACAATGAGCAGTTCTTC. It codes for CASSAAVGYYNEQFF.

The V and J genes are TRBV28 and TRBJ2-1; TRBD1 matches 9 bases. The CDR3 has 15 residues. V trimming: 5 bases; J trimming: 4 bases; junction bases outside the gene matches: 6. Germline assignment: CDR1 MDHEN and CDR2 SYDVKM. The CDR3 DNA follows: TGTGCCAGCAGTCAACCCGGGACAGGGTACAATGAGCAGTTCTTC. Its translation is CASSQPGTGYNEQFF. The full variable domain, with the rest looked up from reference TRBV28 and TRBJ2-1, is DVKVTQSSRYLVKRTGEKVFLECVQDMDHENMFWYRQDPGLGLRLIYFSYDVKMKEKGDIPEGYSVSREKKERFSLILESASTNQTSMYLCASSQPGTGYNEQFFGPGTRLTVL.